The entry that follows covers one T cell receptor beta chain sequence. The sample belongs to a study of blood T cell repertoires in COVID-19. Across the study: From the United States, Italy and Spain came samples of acute and convalescent COVID-19. Sample material is recorded as cDNA or gDNA derived from T cells, B-cell-depleted T cells, or PBMCs.

CDR3 length equals 12 residues. V gave up 6 bases and J gave up 4 bases, with 6 bases separating them. Produced via immunoSEQ multiplex PCR; TCRdb's table is partial and in-frame only. The sample lists 150,000 to 200,000 clones, 70% to 90% seen once, with under 3.5% in the top ten. The chain joins TRBV12-3 or TRBV12-4 to TRBJ2-2, with a tentative D call TRBD1 (5 bases). Input material: peripheral blood. The TCR originated in a woman between 25 and 40 years old with active or convalescent COVID-19. The CDR3: CASRGATGELFF. CDR3 sequence (DNA): TGTGCCAGCAGAGGGGCCACCGGGGAGCTGTTTTTT.